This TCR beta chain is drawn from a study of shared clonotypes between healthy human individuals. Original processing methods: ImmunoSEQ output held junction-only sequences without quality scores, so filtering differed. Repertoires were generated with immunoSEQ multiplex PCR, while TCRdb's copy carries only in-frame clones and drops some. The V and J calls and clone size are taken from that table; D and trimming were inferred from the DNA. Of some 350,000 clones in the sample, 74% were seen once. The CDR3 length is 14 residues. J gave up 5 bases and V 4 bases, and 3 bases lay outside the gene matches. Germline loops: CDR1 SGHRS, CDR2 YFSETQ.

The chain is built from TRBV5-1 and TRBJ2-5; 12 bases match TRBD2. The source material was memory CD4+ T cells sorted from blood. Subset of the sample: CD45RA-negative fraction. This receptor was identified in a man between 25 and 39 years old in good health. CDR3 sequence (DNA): TGCGCCAGCAGCCTAGCGGGAGGGCCGGAGACCCAGTACTTC. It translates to CASSLAGGPETQYF.